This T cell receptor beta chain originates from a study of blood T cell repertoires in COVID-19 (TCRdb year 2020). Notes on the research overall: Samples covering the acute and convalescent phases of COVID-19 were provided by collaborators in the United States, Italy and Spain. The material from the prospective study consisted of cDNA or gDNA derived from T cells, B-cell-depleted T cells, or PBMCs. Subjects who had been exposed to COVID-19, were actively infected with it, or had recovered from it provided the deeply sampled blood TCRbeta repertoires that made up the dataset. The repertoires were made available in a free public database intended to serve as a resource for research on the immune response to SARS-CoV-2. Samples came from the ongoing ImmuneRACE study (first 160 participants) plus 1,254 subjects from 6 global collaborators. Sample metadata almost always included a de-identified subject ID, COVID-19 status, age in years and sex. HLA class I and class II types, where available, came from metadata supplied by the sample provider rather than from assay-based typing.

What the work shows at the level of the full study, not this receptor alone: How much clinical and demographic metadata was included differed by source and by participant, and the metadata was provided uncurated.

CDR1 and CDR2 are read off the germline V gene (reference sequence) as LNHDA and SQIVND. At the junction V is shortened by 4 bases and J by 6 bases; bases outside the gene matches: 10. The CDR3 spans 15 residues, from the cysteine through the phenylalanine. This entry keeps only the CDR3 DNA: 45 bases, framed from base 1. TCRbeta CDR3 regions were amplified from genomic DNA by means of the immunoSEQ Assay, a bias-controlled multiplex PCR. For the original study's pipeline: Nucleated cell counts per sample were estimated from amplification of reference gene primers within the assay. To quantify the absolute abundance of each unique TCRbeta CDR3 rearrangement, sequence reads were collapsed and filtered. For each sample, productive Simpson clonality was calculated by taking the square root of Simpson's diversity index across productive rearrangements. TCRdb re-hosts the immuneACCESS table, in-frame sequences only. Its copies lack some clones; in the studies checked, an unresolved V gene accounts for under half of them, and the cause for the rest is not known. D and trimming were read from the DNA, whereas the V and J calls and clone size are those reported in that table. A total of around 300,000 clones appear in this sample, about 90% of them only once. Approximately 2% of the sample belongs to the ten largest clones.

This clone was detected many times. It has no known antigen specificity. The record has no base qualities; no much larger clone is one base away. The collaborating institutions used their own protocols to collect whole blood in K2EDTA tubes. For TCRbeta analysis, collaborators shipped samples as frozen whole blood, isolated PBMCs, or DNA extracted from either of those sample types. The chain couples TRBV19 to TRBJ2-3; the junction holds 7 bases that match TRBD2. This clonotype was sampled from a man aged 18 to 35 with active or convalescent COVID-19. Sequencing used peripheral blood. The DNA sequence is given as TGTGCCAGTAGTACTTGGCGGGGGATGTTCGATACGCAGTATTTT. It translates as CASSTWRGMFDTQYF.